This T cell receptor (beta chain) was identified during a study of blood T cell repertoires in COVID-19 (dated by TCRdb to 2020 to 2021). About the study as a whole: Collaborator samples came from the United States, Italy and Spain and covered acute and convalescent phases of COVID-19. The material from the prospective study consisted of cDNA or gDNA derived from T cells, B-cell-depleted T cells, or PBMCs. The dataset comprised deeply sampled blood TCRbeta repertoires from subjects exposed to, actively infected with, or recovered from COVID-19. The repertoires were released in a freely available public database intended as a resource for research on the immune response to SARS-CoV-2. The samples were drawn from two sources: the first 160 participants of the ongoing ImmuneRACE study, and approximately 1,300 subjects contributed by 6 global collaborators. A de-identified subject ID, COVID-19 status, age in years and sex were almost always included in the sample metadata. Where HLA class I and class II types were available, the types were taken from metadata supplied by the sample provider, not from assay-based typing.

Remarks on this clone: Its antigen is not yet known. Base-call qualities are not available, and no considerably larger clone is one nucleotide away.

Participants in the prospective study were enrolled through a virtual design, were aged about 18 to 90 years, and lived in 24 United States geographic areas. In the prospective study, cohorts were assigned on the basis of participant-reported clinical history obtained from a screening survey and a study questionnaire. For ImmuneRACE Cohort 3, a participant was defined as recovered based on two consecutive negative NP/OP PCR tests, clearance by a healthcare professional, or resolution of symptoms. In the prospective study, mobile phlebotomists collected whole blood, serum and a nasopharyngeal or oropharyngeal swab from each participant. Additional blood draws and questionnaires over an approximately 2-month period could optionally be provided by prospective study participants. Prospective study blood samples were shipped either frozen or at room temperature before DNA extraction. The immunoSEQ Assay, a bias-controlled multiplex PCR, was used to amplify TCRbeta CDR3 regions from genomic DNA. Concerning the study's data processing: The number of nucleated cells in each sample was estimated from the amplification of reference gene primers within the assay. Sequence reads were collapsed and filtered to measure the absolute abundance of every unique TCRbeta CDR3 rearrangement. For each sample, productive Simpson clonality was calculated by taking the square root of Simpson's diversity index across productive rearrangements. Entries here come from immuneACCESS through TCRdb and include only in-frame sequences with V and J called. Some clones fail to appear in such tables; in the studies checked, an unresolved V gene covers under half of the shortfall, and the cause of the remainder is unknown. Clone size and V and J calls were adopted from that table, with D and trimming inferred from the DNA. The sample contains 400,000 to 500,000 clones, approximately 90% of them found a single time. 1.8% of the sample goes to the ten largest clones.

Summary of the overall study and its limitations: Clinical and demographic metadata were provided uncurated, with the amount varying by source and participant.

V and J are truncated by 9 bases and 0 bases respectively, leaving an intervening sequence of 20 bases. In the germline V gene (reference sequence), CDR1 corresponds to LNHDA and CDR2 to SQIVND. Measured from the cysteine to the phenylalanine, the CDR3 is 16 residues long. Left in the record is the CDR3 DNA by itself, 48 bases read in frame from the first base. Sequencing input: PBMCs or T cells enriched from blood (not recorded which). The rearranged segments are TRBV19 and TRBJ1-2, with the D gene not clear enough to name. This receptor was taken from a woman aged 40 to 55 who had recovered from COVID-19. Here the CDR3 is given as CARVVGTDGTNYGYTF. Read as DNA, the sequence is TGTGCCAGAGTCGTAGGCACAGACGGAACTAACTATGGCTACACCTTC.